Shown below are 19 T cell receptor beta chains from a single sample sequenced in a study of blood T cell repertoires in COVID-19. Libraries were prepared by immunoSEQ multiplex PCR; TCRdb keeps only in-frame clonotypes and omits some of them. Among 75,000 to 90,000 clones listed, roughly 78% were seen once. The sequenced material came from peripheral blood. The receptors stem from a man aged 60-69 years with COVID-19, enrolled during active disease.

This clone was seen more than once but under ten times. The chain employs TRBV6-6 and TRBJ1-2; D remains unclear. The CDR3 length is 14 residues. CDR1 is MNHNY and CDR2 is SVGAGI in the germline V gene (reference sequence). Trimming cost V 2 bases and J 8 bases, with 15 bases left between them. This CDR3 is CASSYDGRAEGYTF. CDR3 nucleotide sequence: TGTGCCAGCAGTTACGATGGGCGGGCGGAGGGCTACACCTTC.

CDR3 protein: CASSPLETMIAKNIQYF. In DNA form, the CDR3 reads TGTGCCAGCTCACCATTAGAGACAATGATAGCCAAAAACATTCAGTACTTC. This sequence joins TRBV18 and TRBJ2-4; D ambiguous. Germline V gene data show CDR1 as KGHSH and CDR2 as LQKENI. The V and J ends lost 2 bases and 0 bases respectively, with 14 bases between them. CDR3 length equals 17 residues.

The chain joins TRBV25-1 to TRBJ2-1; 11 bases align to TRBD1. Germline-derived CDR1 and CDR2 are MGHDK and SYGVNS. The CDR3 extends over 17 amino acids. V lost 5 bases, J lost 8 bases, and 14 bases stayed unmatched. The chain's CDR3 is CASSTRSGTGGRYEQFF. CDR3 coding DNA: TGTGCCAGCAGTACCCGATCCGGGACAGGGGGTAGGTATGAGCAGTTCTTC.

This clone was counted only a few times. This sequence joins TRBV3-1 (or the pseudogene TRBV3-2) and TRBJ2-7; a possible D gene is TRBD2 (7 bases). The CDR3 sequence is 12 residues long. The germline V gene encodes CDR1 LGHDT and CDR2 YNNKEL (reference sequence). Trimming removed 5 bases at V and 8 bases at J, with 13 bases between. The CDR3 DNA reads as TGTGCCAGCAGCAGCCCCGGGGGGCAGCAGTACTTC. Its translation: CASSSPGGQQYF.

V gene TRBV15 combines with J gene TRBJ2-3, with D tentatively TRBD1 (5 bases). V lost 4 bases to trimming and J lost 3 bases, with 17 bases between them. The CDR3 length is 16 residues. The germline CDR1 and CDR2 sequences are LNHNV and YYDKDF (reference sequence). As DNA, the CDR3 is TGTGCCACCAGCACCACAAGGGGATCAATTACAGATACGCAGTATTTT. The encoded protein is CATSTTRGSITDTQYF.

The rearrangement joins TRBV5-6 to TRBJ2-7, with no clear D. The germline CDR1 and CDR2 sequences are SGHDT and YYEEEE. CDR3 length: 15 amino acids. The V end was cut by 0 bases, the J end by 2 bases, with 12 bases between. In DNA form, the CDR3 reads TGTGCCAGCAGCTTGGTGTCATCTGGGCCCTACGAGCAGTACTTC. Translated: CASSLVSSGPYEQYF. Full variable domain (outside the CDR3, taken from reference TRBV5-6 and TRBJ2-7): DAGVTQSPTHLIKTRGQQVTLRCSPKSGHDTVSWYQQALGQGPQFIFQYYEEEERQRGNFPDRFSGHQFPNYSSELNVNALLLGDSALYLCASSLVSSGPYEQYFGPGTRLTVT.

This rearrangement joins TRBV25-1 to TRBJ2-1, with D unresolved. V shed 2 bases and J shed 8 bases, with 7 bases lying between them. CDR1 is MGHDK and CDR2 is SYGVNS in the germline V gene. The CDR3 covers 12 residues. The CDR3 DNA reads as TGTGCCAGCAGTGAAACAAACCATGAGCAGTTCTTC. Protein product: CASSETNHEQFF.

This chain uses TRBV4-3 with TRBJ2-3; D might be TRBD1 (5 bases). Germline CDR1 reads LGHNA; CDR2 reads YSLEER. Trimming took 1 base from V and 7 from J, leaving 15 bases between them. The CDR3 has 15 residues. DNA of the CDR3: TGCGCCAGCAGCCAAGGGTTTAGGGGTCCGAATACGCAGTATTTT. This translates into CASSQGFRGPNTQYF.

CDR3 bases: TGCGCCAGCAGCTTGGGAGGGCAGGGGGCGACCCCAGAGACCCAGTACTTC. Translating it yields CASSLGGQGATPETQYF. This sequence joins TRBV5-1 and TRBJ2-5; 8 positions agree with TRBD1. The germline gives CDR1 SGHRS, CDR2 YFSETQ. The CDR3 spans 17 residues. V trimming: 0 bases; J trimming: 4 bases; junction bases outside the gene matches: 11.

The chain recombines TRBV12-3 or TRBV12-4 with TRBJ1-2; no clear D. Trimming left V 1 base short and J 6 bases short, with 9 bases between. This CDR3 has 13 residues. CDR3 nucleotide sequence: TGTGCCAGCAGTTTAGGAGGGCTCCATGGCTACACCTTC. It translates to CASSLGGLHGYTF.

The chain recombines TRBV27 with TRBJ2-1; 7 bases agree with TRBD2. There are 15 residues in the CDR3. Germline CDR1 reads MNHEY; CDR2 reads SMNVEV (reference sequence). Unmatched junction bases numbered 8, after V lost 7 bases and J lost 2 bases. The CDR3 bases are TGTGCCAGCACCCTTTCGGGGGGACCCTACAATGAGCAGTTCTTC. Amino acids: CASTLSGGPYNEQFF.

V gene TRBV9 combines with J gene TRBJ1-1; possible D gene TRBD1, 5 bases. V was shortened by 2 bases and J by 4 bases, with 12 bases between the two germline ends. CDR3 size: 14 residues. The germline CDR1 and CDR2 sequences are SGDLS and YYNGEE. CDR3 amino acids: CASSVGGMGTEAFF. The CDR3 nucleotides are TGTGCCAGCAGCGTCGGGGGAATGGGCACTGAAGCTTTCTTT.

The gene calls are TRBV7-9 and TRBJ1-2; 10 nucleotides agree with TRBD1. The germline gives CDR1 SEHNR, CDR2 FQNEAQ (reference sequence). This CDR3 is built from 15 residues. Trimming removed 0 bases from V and 5 bases from J; junction bases left unmatched: 3. Here the CDR3 reads CASSLAGQGRYGYTF. In DNA form, the CDR3 reads TGTGCCAGCAGCTTAGCGGGACAGGGGAGGTATGGCTACACCTTC.

The chain combines TRBV3-1 (or the pseudogene TRBV3-2) with TRBJ2-1; a weak D match, TRBD2 (6 bases). Germline V gene data show CDR1 as LGHDT and CDR2 as YNNKEL (reference sequence). The CDR3 runs 15 residues. Between the trimmed V and J ends, which lost 4 bases and 2 bases, there was a span of 12 bases. This chain's CDR3 is CASSPGTPTYNEQFF. The CDR3 DNA sequence: TGTGCCAGCAGCCCGGGGACTCCGACCTACAATGAGCAGTTCTTC.

The CDR3 sequence: CASSDLAGSYNEQFF. In DNA form, the CDR3 reads TGTGCCAGCAGTGATTTAGCGGGCTCCTACAATGAGCAGTTCTTC. This sequence joins TRBV2 and TRBJ2-1; the match to TRBD2 covers 7 bases. From germline, CDR1 is SNHLY and CDR2 FYNNEI. This CDR3 comprises 15 residues. With 3 bases clipped from V and 0 bases from J, the junction kept 2 bases outside the gene matches. Drawing the rest from reference TRBV2 and TRBJ2-1, the complete variable domain is EPEVTQTPSHQVTQMGQEVILRCVPISNHLYFYWYRQILGQKVEFLVSFYNNEISEKSEIFDDQFSVERPDGSNFTLKIRSTKLEDSAMYFCASSDLAGSYNEQFFGPGTRLTVL.

The sample holds one count of this clone. The V and J genes are TRBV12-3 or TRBV12-4 and TRBJ2-3, with a tentative D call TRBD1 (5 bases). This CDR3 has 13 residues. Trimming pared 7 bases from V and 5 bases from J, leaving 13 bases between. CDR3 bases: TGTGCCAGCACAGGGCAGGTCAAAGATACGCAGTATTTT. Amino acids: CASTGQVKDTQYF.

Here the CDR3 reads CASSQGASGAYNEQFF. CDR3 nucleotides: TGCGCCAGCAGCCAAGGGGCTAGCGGGGCCTACAATGAGCAGTTCTTC. V and J are TRBV4-1 and TRBJ2-1; 9 bases match TRBD2. V lost 1 base, J lost 2 bases, and 3 bases stayed unmatched. The CDR3 length is 16 residues. Germline-derived CDR1 and CDR2 are MGHRA and YSYEKL.

This clone has just a few counts. This rearrangement joins TRBV19 to TRBJ2-1, with 7 bases lining up with TRBD1. J lost 11 bases, V lost 8 bases, and 12 bases had no gene match. Per germline, CDR1 LNHDA and CDR2 SQIVND (reference sequence). This CDR3 has 13 amino acids. CDR3 in DNA: TGTGCCAGTGGAGAAAGGGGGCCCCTTAAGCAGTTCTTC. This translates into CASGERGPLKQFF. Based on the CDR3 plus reference TRBV19 and TRBJ2-1, the full variable domain is DGGITQSPKYLFRKEGQNVTLSCEQNLNHDAMYWYRQDPGQGLRLIYYSQIVNDFQKGDIAEGYSVSREKKESFPLTVTSAQKNPTAFYLCASGERGPLKQFFGPGTRLTVL.

The gene calls are TRBV6-6 and TRBJ2-7, with 7 bases fitting TRBD1. The ends lost 3 bases at V and 6 bases at J; junction bases unmatched: 2. Germline lookup yields CDR1 MNHNY and CDR2 SVGAGI (reference sequence). CDR3 size: 12 residues. The CDR3 protein is CASSYHRGEQYF. As DNA, the CDR3 is TGTGCCAGCAGTTATCACAGGGGCGAGCAGTACTTC.